This T cell receptor beta chain was sequenced during a study of beta chain features in type 1 diabetes. Study-level results: These data did not resolve whether HLA type affects TCRB rearrangement. Researchers caution that PCR might favor shorter templates, equally among patients and controls.

By way of CD45RO/CCR7/CD25/CD127/CD95/CD27, the CD4+ regulatory, stem cell-like memory, central memory and naive cells were sorted. Expressed TCRB transcripts were sequenced because the entire RNA isolate underwent reverse transcription. Naive, central memory and regulatory T cell samples averaged about 3.57 million immunoSEQ reads each. This table comes from immunoSEQ multiplex PCR, and its TCRdb copy is limited to in-frame clones, with some not included. This sample has 20,000 to 30,000 clones; 60% to 80% occur once, and the top ten carry 2% to 2.5%. This clone was detected only a few times. Its antigen remains unidentified. The CDR3 runs to 14 residues. Germline V CDR1 and CDR2: SGDLS, YYNGEE. The V gene end was trimmed by 9 bases and the J gene end by 6 bases; junction bases not matched to a gene: 13.

J is TRBJ2-3 and V is TRBV9; TRBD2 agrees at 7 bases. The TCR originated in a woman in her 40s in good health. Source material: Tregs from blood. CDR3 DNA sequence: TGTGCCACGGGAGCGGGGAGCGCTATTGATACGCAGTATTTT. This gives the protein CATGAGSAIDTQYF. The full variable domain, in which reference TRBV9 and TRBJ2-3 provide the parts outside the CDR3, is DSGVTQTPKHLITATGQRVTLRCSPRSGDLSVYWYQQSLDQGLQFLIQYYNGEERAKGNILERFSAQQFPDLHSELNLSSLELGDSALYFCATGAGSAIDTQYFGPGTRLTVL.